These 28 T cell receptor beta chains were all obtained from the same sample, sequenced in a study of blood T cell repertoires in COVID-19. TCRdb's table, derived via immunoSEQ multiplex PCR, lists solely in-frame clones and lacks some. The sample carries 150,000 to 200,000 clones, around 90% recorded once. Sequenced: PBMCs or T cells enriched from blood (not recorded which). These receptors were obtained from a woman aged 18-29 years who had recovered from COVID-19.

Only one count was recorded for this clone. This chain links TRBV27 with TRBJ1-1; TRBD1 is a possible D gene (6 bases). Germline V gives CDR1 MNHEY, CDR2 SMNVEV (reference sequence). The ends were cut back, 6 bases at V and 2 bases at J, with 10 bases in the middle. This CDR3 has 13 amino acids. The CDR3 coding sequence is TGTGCCAGCAGAACAGGGTCCAACACTGAAGCTTTCTTT. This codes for CASRTGSNTEAFF.

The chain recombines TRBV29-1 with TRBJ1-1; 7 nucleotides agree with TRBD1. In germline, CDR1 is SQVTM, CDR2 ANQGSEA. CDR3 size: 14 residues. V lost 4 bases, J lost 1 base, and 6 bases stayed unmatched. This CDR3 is CSVGPTGANTEAFF. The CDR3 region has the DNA TGCAGCGTTGGACCCACAGGGGCGAACACTGAAGCTTTCTTT. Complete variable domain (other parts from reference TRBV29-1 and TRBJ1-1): SAVISQKPSRDICQRGTSLTIQCQVDSQVTMMFWYRQQPGQSLTLIATANQGSEATYESGFVIDKFPISRPNLTFSTLTVSNMSPEDSSIYLCSVGPTGANTEAFFGQGTRLTVV.

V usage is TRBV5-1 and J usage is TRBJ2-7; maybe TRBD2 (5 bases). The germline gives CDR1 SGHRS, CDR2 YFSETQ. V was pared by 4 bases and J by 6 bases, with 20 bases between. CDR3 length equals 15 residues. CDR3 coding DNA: TGCGCCAGCAGCCCACGGCTGGGTCGGGGTACCGAGCAGTACTTC. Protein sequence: CASSPRLGRGTEQYF.

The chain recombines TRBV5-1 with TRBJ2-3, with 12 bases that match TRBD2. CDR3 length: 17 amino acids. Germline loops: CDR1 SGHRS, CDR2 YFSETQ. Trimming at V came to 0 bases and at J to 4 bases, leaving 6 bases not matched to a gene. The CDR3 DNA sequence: TGCGCCAGCAGCTTGGTGTCTAGCGGGAGGGGTGCAGATACGCAGTATTTT. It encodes CASSLVSSGRGADTQYF. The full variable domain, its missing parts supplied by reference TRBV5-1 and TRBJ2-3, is KAGVTQTPRYLIKTRGQQVTLSCSPISGHRSVSWYQQTPGQGLQFLFEYFSETQRNKGNFPGRFSGRQFSNSRSEMNVSTLELGDSALYLCASSLVSSGRGADTQYFGPGTRLTVL.

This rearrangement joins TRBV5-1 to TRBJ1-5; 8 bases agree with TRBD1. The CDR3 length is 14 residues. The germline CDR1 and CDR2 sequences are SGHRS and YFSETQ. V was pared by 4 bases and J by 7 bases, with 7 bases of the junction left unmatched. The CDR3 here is CASSLETGDQPQHF. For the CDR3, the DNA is TGCGCCAGCAGCCTCGAGACAGGGGACCAGCCCCAGCATTTT.

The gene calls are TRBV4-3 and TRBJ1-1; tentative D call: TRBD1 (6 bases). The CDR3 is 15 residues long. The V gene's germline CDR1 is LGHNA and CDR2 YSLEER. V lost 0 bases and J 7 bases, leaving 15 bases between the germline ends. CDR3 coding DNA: TGCGCCAGCAGCCAAGATCTAGGGACACGACGTGAAGCTTTCTTT. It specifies CASSQDLGTRREAFF.

Here the CDR3 reads CASSADLVMNTEAFF. The CDR3 nucleotides read TGTGCCAGTAGTGCTGACCTAGTCATGAACACTGAAGCTTTCTTT. The V gene is TRBV19, the J gene TRBJ1-1; D ambiguous. V was trimmed by 5 bases and J by 0 bases, leaving 13 bases between them. CDR3 length: 15 amino acids. Germline V gene sequence: CDR1 LNHDA, CDR2 SQIVND (reference sequence).

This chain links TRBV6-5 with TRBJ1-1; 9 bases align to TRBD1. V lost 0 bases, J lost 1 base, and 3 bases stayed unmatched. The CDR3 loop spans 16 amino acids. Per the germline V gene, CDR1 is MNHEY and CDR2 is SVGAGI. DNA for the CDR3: TGTGCCAGCAGTTACTCGTACAGGGGGCAGAACACTGAAGCTTTCTTT. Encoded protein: CASSYSYRGQNTEAFF.

The CDR3 sequence is CASSLRLAAYEQYF. The CDR3, as DNA: TGTGCCAGCAGCCTCCGACTAGCGGCCTACGAGCAGTACTTC. V gene TRBV7-8 combines with J gene TRBJ2-7, with TRBD2 matching over 9 bases. J gave up 2 bases and V 5 bases, and 4 bases lay outside the gene matches. Looked up from germline, CDR1 is SGHVS and CDR2 is FQNEAQ. The CDR3 is made up of 14 amino acids.

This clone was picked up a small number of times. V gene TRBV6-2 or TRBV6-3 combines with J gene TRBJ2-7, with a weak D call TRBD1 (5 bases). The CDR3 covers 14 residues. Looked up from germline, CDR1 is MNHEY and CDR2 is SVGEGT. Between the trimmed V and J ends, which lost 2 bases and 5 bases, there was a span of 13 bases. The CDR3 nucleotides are TGTGCCAGCAGTTACGGGGAAGGGGCGGACGAGCAGTACTTC. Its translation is CASSYGEGADEQYF.

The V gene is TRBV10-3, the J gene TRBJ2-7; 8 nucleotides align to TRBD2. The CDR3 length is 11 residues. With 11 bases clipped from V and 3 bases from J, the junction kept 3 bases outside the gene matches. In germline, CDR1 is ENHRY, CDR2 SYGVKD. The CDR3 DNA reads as TGTGCCGCCGGGACTAGCTACGAGCAGTACTTC. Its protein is CAAGTSYEQYF.

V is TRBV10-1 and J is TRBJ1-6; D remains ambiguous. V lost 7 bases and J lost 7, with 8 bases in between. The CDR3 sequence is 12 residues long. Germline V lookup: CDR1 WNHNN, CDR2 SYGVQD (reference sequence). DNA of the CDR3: TGCGCCAGCATAAAACGGAATTCACCCCTCCACTTT. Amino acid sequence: CASIKRNSPLHF.

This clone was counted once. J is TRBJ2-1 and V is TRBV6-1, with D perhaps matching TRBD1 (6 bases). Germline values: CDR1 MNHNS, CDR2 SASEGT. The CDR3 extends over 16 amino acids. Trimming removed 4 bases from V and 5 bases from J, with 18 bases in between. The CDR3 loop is CASSVSRGSKDNEQFF. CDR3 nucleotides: TGTGCCAGCAGTGTTTCTAGGGGGTCCAAGGACAATGAGCAGTTCTTC.

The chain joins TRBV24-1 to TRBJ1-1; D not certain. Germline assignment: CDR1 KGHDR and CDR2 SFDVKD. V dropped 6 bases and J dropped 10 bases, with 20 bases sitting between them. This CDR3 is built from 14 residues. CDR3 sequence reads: CATSSSFKPEGAFF. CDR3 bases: TGTGCCACCAGTTCTAGCTTTAAGCCCGAGGGAGCTTTCTTT.

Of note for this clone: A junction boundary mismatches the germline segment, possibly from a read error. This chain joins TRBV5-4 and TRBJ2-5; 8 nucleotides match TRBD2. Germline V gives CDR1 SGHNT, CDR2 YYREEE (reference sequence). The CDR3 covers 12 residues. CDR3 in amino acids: CASSLPGGHPHF. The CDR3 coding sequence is TGTGCCAGCAGCTTGCCGGGGGGGCACCCCCACTTC.

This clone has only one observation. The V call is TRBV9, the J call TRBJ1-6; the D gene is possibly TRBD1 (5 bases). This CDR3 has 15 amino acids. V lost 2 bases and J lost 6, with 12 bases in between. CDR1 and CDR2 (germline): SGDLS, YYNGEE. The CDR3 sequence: CASSVEGQINSPLHF. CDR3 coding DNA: TGTGCCAGCAGCGTGGAGGGGCAGATTAATTCACCCCTCCACTTT.

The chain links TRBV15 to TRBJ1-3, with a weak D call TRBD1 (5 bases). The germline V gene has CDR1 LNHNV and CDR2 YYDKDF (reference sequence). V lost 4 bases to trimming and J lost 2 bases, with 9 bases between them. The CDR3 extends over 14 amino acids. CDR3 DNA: TGTGCCACCAGCATGCCAGGGACTGGAAACACCATATATTTT. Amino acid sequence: CATSMPGTGNTIYF.

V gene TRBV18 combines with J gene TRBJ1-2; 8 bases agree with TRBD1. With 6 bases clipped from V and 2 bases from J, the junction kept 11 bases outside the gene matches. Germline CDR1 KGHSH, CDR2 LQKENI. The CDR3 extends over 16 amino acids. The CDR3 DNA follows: TGTGCCAGCTCCCCGAGTCGGACAGGGAACAACTATGGCTACACCTTC. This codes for CASSPSRTGNNYGYTF.

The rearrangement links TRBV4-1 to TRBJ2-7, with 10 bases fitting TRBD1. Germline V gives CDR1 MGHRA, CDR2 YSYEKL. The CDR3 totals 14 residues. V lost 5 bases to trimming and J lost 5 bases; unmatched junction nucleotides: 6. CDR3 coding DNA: TGCGCCAGCAGCTCGACAGGGGGCAGCGACGAGCAGTACTTC. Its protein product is CASSSTGGSDEQYF.

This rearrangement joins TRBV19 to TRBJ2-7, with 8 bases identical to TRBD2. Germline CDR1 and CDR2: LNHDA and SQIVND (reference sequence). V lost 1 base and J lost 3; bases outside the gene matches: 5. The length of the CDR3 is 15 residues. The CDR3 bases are TGTGCCAGTAGTATAGTTTCAAGCGGGGGCTACGAGCAGTACTTC. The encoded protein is CASSIVSSGGYEQYF.

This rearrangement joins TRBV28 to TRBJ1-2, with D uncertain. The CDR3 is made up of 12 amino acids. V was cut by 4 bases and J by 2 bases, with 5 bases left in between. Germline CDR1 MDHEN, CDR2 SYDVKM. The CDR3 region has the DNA TGTGCCAGCAGTTCAGTAAACTATGGCTACACCTTC. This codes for CASSSVNYGYTF.

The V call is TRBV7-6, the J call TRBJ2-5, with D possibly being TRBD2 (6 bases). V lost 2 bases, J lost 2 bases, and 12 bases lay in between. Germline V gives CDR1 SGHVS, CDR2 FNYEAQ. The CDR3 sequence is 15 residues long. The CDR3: CASSLKAAGQETQYF. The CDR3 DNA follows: TGTGCCAGCAGCTTAAAGGCGGCGGGACAAGAGACCCAGTACTTC.

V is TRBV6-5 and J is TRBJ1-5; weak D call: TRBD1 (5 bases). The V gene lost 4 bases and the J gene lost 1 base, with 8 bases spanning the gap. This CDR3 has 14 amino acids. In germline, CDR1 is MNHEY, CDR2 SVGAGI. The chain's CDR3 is CASSLKGSNQPQHF. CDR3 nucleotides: TGTGCCAGCAGTTTAAAGGGGAGCAATCAGCCCCAGCATTTT.

CDR3: CASSQDNHGTRNYGYTF. The CDR3 DNA follows: TGTGCCAGCAGCCAAGATAATCACGGCACGAGGAACTATGGCTACACCTTC. The gene calls are TRBV3-1 (or the pseudogene TRBV3-2) and TRBJ1-2; D remains unclear. Germline V gene data show CDR1 as LGHDT and CDR2 as YNNKEL (reference sequence). CDR3 length: 17 residues. Trimming removed 0 bases at V and 2 bases at J, with 16 bases between.

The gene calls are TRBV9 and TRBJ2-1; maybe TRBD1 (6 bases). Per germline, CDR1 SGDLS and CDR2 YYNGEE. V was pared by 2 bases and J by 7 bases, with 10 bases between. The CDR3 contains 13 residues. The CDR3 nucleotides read TGTGCCAGCAGCGTGACAGGACGGAATGAGCAGTTCTTC. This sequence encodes CASSVTGRNEQFF.

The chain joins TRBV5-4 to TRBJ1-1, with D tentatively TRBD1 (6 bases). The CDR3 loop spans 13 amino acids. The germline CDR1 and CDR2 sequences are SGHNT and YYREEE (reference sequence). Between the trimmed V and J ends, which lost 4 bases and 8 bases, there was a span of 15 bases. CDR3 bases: TGTGCCAGCAGCCTGGAACTGACAGGAGAAGCTTTCTTT. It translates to CASSLELTGEAFF.

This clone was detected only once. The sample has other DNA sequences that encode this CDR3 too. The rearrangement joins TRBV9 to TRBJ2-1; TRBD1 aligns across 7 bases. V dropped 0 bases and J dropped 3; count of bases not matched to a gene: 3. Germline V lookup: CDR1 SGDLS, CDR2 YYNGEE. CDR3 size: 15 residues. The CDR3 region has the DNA TGTGCCAGCAGCGTAGGGGCAGGGGGCTACAATGAGCAGTTCTTC. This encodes CASSVGAGGYNEQFF.

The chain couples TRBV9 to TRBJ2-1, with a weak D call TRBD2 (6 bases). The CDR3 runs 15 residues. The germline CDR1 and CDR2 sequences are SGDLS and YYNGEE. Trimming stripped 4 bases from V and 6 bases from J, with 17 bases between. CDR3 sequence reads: CASSTKGVGGNEQFF. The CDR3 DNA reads TGTGCCAGCAGCACCAAGGGAGTCGGGGGCAATGAGCAGTTCTTC.